The entry below gives a single T cell receptor (beta chain) sequence along with its context. Its specificity is unknown. The sample is drawn from a study of T-cell memory formation after mild COVID-19. Whole-study results and caveats: Clones contracting day 15 to 85 were balanced CD4/CD8; later expanders leaned CD4+.

TCRdb analysed the 5' RACE reads with MiXCR anew, one entry per CDR3 protein. Counted here are fewer than 250,000 distinct CDR3 sequences, around 30% occurring once; the ten biggest clones make up approximately 10%. The clonotype originates from an adult woman who had mild COVID-19 (a few samples of this study predate the infection). Cell type and time point are not known. The sequenced sample was PBMCs or a T cell subset sorted from them (not recorded which).

The DNA of the CDR3 is TGTGCCAGCAGCTTAGTGGGACTAGGGTCTTACAATGAGCAGTTCTTC. Encoded protein: CASSLVGLGSYNEQFF. This chain links TRBV11-3 with TRBJ2-1, with 8 bases lining up with TRBD2. The CDR3 consists of 16 residues. Germline V lookup: CDR1 SGHNT, CDR2 YENEEA. The ends lost 1 base at V and 4 bases at J; junction bases unmatched: 6.